These T cell receptor beta chains were read from a single sample in a study of cytomegalovirus exposure and HLA in healthy donors. The method was immunoSEQ multiplex PCR; TCRdb's version includes in-frame clones alone and lacks a portion of them. The data show more than 130,000 clones, with 60% to 85% seen just once and 3.5% to 5% held by the top ten. The source material was PBMCs. Source of these receptors: a man between 18 and 35 years old in good health and CMV-seronegative. Each CDR3 is given without its conserved first and last residue. Fields, in order: V gene, CDR3 protein.

v_call: TRBV28; cdr3_aa: ASAFERELETQY
v_call: TRBV9; cdr3_aa: ASSQGITDYNEQF
v_call: TRBV18; cdr3_aa: ASSPGRGAYNEQF
v_call: TRBV14; cdr3_aa: ASSLRTGGSYNEQF
v_call: TRBV27; cdr3_aa: ASSFLAGYNEQF
v_call: TRBV7-2; cdr3_aa: ASSSGQGRPPQY
v_call: TRBV5-4; cdr3_aa: ASSLGSGGYQETQY
v_call: TRBV7-8; cdr3_aa: ASSLVARDGYT
v_call: TRBV11-3; cdr3_aa: ASSSDIQETQY
v_call: TRBV30; cdr3_aa: AWSGRSGNRITDGYT
v_call: TRBV2; cdr3_aa: ASNQGNQPQH
v_call: TRBV6-5; cdr3_aa: ASSYDMWGGQETQY
v_call: TRBV10-2; cdr3_aa: ASSESNVRVKTQY
v_call: TRBV5-4; cdr3_aa: ASSLRTGWGETQY
v_call: TRBV19; cdr3_aa: ASSTETGNTEAF
v_call: TRBV14; cdr3_aa: ASSQDGLGQGLYEQY
v_call: TRBV27; cdr3_aa: ASSLGTGVTSYNEQF
v_call: TRBV27; cdr3_aa: ASSSTGGSTEAF
v_call: TRBV19; cdr3_aa: ASSLADTSYEQY
v_call: TRBV18; cdr3_aa: ASSPDRGGYT
v_call: TRBV7-2; cdr3_aa: ASSLRAGELF
v_call: TRBV11-2; cdr3_aa: ASSLGDYHNEQF
v_call: TRBV29-1; cdr3_aa: SVEGQGGEKLF
v_call: TRBV7-9; cdr3_aa: SSSSGQYGYT
v_call: TRBV27; cdr3_aa: ASSLRGYANEKLF
v_call: TRBV19; cdr3_aa: ASSIGGYSYNEQF